This paragraph reports one T cell receptor beta chain. As yet, its antigen is unknown. Germline CDR1 and CDR2: SSHAT and FNYEAQ (reference sequence). Trimming removed 0 bases from V and 4 bases from J, with 9 bases in between. The CDR3 covers 15 residues. Sequencing was at deep level. Sorted subsets were amplified in replicate PCRs using approximately 200 ng DNA, 25,000 to 30,000 T cell genomes. As originally analysed: Junction-only sequences without quality scores came from ImmunoSEQ, so filtering differed. Clones were read by immunoSEQ multiplex PCR, and TCRdb kept only the in-frame ones, dropping some. V and J calls and clone size are copied from that table; D and trimming were computed from the DNA. The sample lists about 610,000 clones, around 97% occurring once. The record originates from a study of shared clonotypes between healthy human individuals. The study, taken as a whole, reports: Blood alone was sampled, and tissue repertoires likely differ.

The receptor was derived from a woman under 40 in good health. This sequence joins TRBV7-7 and TRBJ2-2; possibly TRBD1 or TRBD2 for D (5 bases each). Material for sequencing was naive CD4+ T cells sorted from blood. Specified subset: CD45RA+ positively selected. CDR3 bases: TGTGCCAGCAGCTTAGCGGTTGGGACCACCGGGGAGCTGTTTTTT. This sequence encodes CASSLAVGTTGELFF.